The T cell receptor (beta chain) under discussion was sequenced for a study of cytotoxic CD8 clonotypes in ibrutinib-treated CLL. Study at large: Responses: roughly 25 partial, 2 complete; after median around 64 months, around 15 stayed remitted, some twelve progressed.

Study-wide results and caveats: The study found clonality rose at ibrutinib response, then fell toward baseline at progression. Baseline levels of clonality went above those of age-matched healthy donors and moved with circulating CD8+ T-cell counts.

About 2 micrograms of genomic DNA, which was extracted from cryopreserved PBMCs, served as the material used for the TCR beta libraries. Per the germline V gene, CDR1 is SGHDT and CDR2 is YYEEEE. The CDR3 sequence is 13 residues long. V lost 2 bases to trimming and J lost 1 base, with 6 bases between them. In its sample, this clone was seen a few times. No antigen is known for it. The sample carries other DNA sequences with the same CDR3. Only in-frame clones appear in the TCRdb table, and some are missing; sequencing was by immunoSEQ multiplex PCR. The sample lists 120,000 to 150,000 clones, approximately 80% occurring once.

This chain uses TRBV5-6 with TRBJ1-1, with no clear D. This receptor was obtained from a human donor with chronic lymphocytic leukemia. Sequencing used PBMCs, obtained after 12 months of ibrutinib treatment. The CDR3 sequence is CASSLISNTEAFF. CDR3 in DNA: TGTGCCAGCAGCTTAATCTCGAACACTGAAGCTTTCTTT.